Below, 13 T cell receptor beta chains from the same sample are listed, as sequenced in a study of cytomegalovirus exposure and HLA in healthy donors. The PCR employed 60 Vbeta primers together with 13 Jbeta primers. Produced via immunoSEQ multiplex PCR; TCRdb's table is partial and in-frame only. In the table there are around 160,000 clones, 65% to 80% of which are singletons. Sequencing was performed on PBMCs. The source is a woman aged 40 to 55 in good health and CMV-seropositive.

This CDR3 reads CASSEQLMGTEAFF. DNA for the CDR3: TGTGCCAGCAGTGAACAGCTAATGGGCACTGAAGCTTTCTTT. V usage is TRBV6-5 and J usage is TRBJ1-1; D not resolved. The CDR3 covers 14 residues. CDR1 is MNHEY, CDR2 SVGAGI, per germline. V lost 5 bases and J 4 bases, leaving 14 bases between the germline ends.

The V and J genes are TRBV2 and TRBJ1-5; 9 bases are a match to TRBD1. CDR3 length equals 16 residues. Germline CDR1 SNHLY, CDR2 FYNNEI. V lost 6 bases to trimming and J lost 1 base; unmatched junction nucleotides: 7. CDR3 in DNA: TGTGCCAGCAGCGGGGGTGGGACAGGGAGCAATCAGCCCCAGCATTTT. Residues: CASSGGGTGSNQPQHF.

This clone showed up just once. The chain employs TRBV4-2 and TRBJ1-1; a possible D gene is TRBD1 (5 bases). Trimming removed 2 bases at V and 1 base at J, with 8 bases between. Germline V gene data show CDR1 as LGHNA and CDR2 as YNFKEQ. There are 14 residues in the CDR3. The DNA of the CDR3 is TGTGCCAGCAGCCAACAGGGTTGGAACACTGAAGCTTTCTTT. This encodes CASSQQGWNTEAFF.

This chain connects TRBV5-4 to TRBJ2-6, with D possibly TRBD1 on 6 matching bases. This CDR3 contains 17 residues. Trimming took off 1 base at V and 0 bases at J, with 11 bases between the two ends. From germline, CDR1 is SGHNT and CDR2 YYREEE (reference sequence). The DNA for the CDR3 is TGTGCCAGCAGCTTGCCAGGGGTAAGCTCTGGGGCCAACGTCCTGACTTTC. Translating it yields CASSLPGVSSGANVLTF.

The J gene is TRBJ2-4, the V gene TRBV4-1; 7 nucleotides match TRBD1. Trimming took 0 bases from V and 1 from J; bases not matched to a gene: 3. The germline V gene encodes CDR1 MGHRA and CDR2 YSYEKL. The CDR3 covers 16 residues. For the CDR3, the DNA is TGCGCCAGCAGCCAAGAAGAGGGGGCGGCCAAAAACATTCAGTACTTC. It yields the protein CASSQEEGAAKNIQYF.

The chain carries TRBV7-2 and TRBJ2-3; weak D call: TRBD2 (7 bases). This CDR3 has 14 amino acids. V was trimmed by 1 base and J by 5 bases, leaving 10 bases between them. Germline-derived CDR1 and CDR2 are SGHTA and FQGNSA. CDR3 amino acids: CASSLGGGEDTQYF. The DNA of the CDR3 is TGTGCCAGCAGCTTAGGGGGGGGCGAAGATACGCAGTATTTT.

The rearrangement joins TRBV9 to TRBJ2-3; 14 bases line up with TRBD2. V shed 2 bases and J 6 bases; nucleotides not matched to a gene: 8. The CDR3 extends over 17 amino acids. Germline lookup yields CDR1 SGDLS and CDR2 YYNGEE. CDR3 in DNA: TGTGCCAGCAGCGTGGGGACTAGCGGGGGAATGAGGGATACGCAGTATTTT. As protein: CASSVGTSGGMRDTQYF.

V is TRBV19 and J is TRBJ1-2; D not resolved. V was clipped by 4 bases and J by 4 bases, with 16 bases between them. CDR3 length: 15 amino acids. Germline V gives CDR1 LNHDA, CDR2 SQIVND (reference sequence). The CDR3 DNA is TGTGCCAGTAGTAGAGGCGACGGAGGCGGCTATGGCTACACCTTC. It translates to CASSRGDGGGYGYTF.

This clone was picked up one time. V gene TRBV5-1 combines with J gene TRBJ2-5; 11 bases map to TRBD1. Unmatched junction bases numbered 7, after V lost 4 bases and J lost 5 bases. CDR1 is SGHRS, CDR2 YFSETQ, per germline. The CDR3 is 15 residues long. The CDR3 DNA sequence: TGCGCCAGCAGCCCGATGGGACAGGGGGGGGAGACCCAGTACTTC. This gives the protein CASSPMGQGGETQYF.

The gene calls are TRBV29-1 and TRBJ2-7; TRBD2 matches at 7 bases. Losses at the gene ends were 2 bases for V and 3 bases for J; bases not matched to a gene: 4. The CDR3 loop spans 13 amino acids. Germline lookup yields CDR1 SQVTM and CDR2 ANQGSEA. CDR3 in DNA: TGCAGCGTTGAATGGGCGGGGGACTACGAGCAGTACTTC. It translates to CSVEWAGDYEQYF.

V is TRBV25-1 and J is TRBJ1-2, with unresolved D. The V and J ends lost 9 bases and 0 bases respectively, with 20 bases between them. Germline CDR1 reads MGHDK; CDR2 reads SYGVNS. The CDR3 covers 16 residues. CDR3 residues: CARPRVLTEANYGYTF. Here the CDR3 DNA reads TGTGCCAGGCCAAGAGTGTTGACGGAGGCTAACTATGGCTACACCTTC.

This sequence joins TRBV6-6 and TRBJ1-5, with TRBD1 matching over 8 bases. Per germline, CDR1 MNHNY and CDR2 SVGAGI (reference sequence). Unmatched junction bases numbered 8, after V lost 6 bases and J lost 7 bases. The CDR3 contains 14 residues. The CDR3 loop reads CASSLDRVQQPQHF. The CDR3 bases are TGTGCCAGCAGCCTGGACAGGGTCCAACAGCCCCAGCATTTT.

The rearrangement links TRBV2 to TRBJ2-2; D possibly corresponds to TRBD2 (5 bases). Trimming took off 4 bases at V and 4 bases at J, with 13 bases between the two ends. Germline CDR1 SNHLY, CDR2 FYNNEI. The length of the CDR3 is 15 residues. CDR3 amino acids: CASSAQRKSTGELFF. In DNA form, the CDR3 reads TGTGCCAGCAGTGCCCAGCGGAAGAGCACCGGGGAGCTGTTTTTT. Combining the CDR3 with reference TRBV2 and TRBJ2-2 gives the whole variable domain EPEVTQTPSHQVTQMGQEVILRCVPISNHLYFYWYRQILGQKVEFLVSFYNNEISEKSEIFDDQFSVERPDGSNFTLKIRSTKLEDSAMYFCASSAQRKSTGELFFGEGSRLTVL.